These 9 T cell receptor beta chains share one sample of origin, sequenced in a study of Ad26.COV2.S vaccination and SARS-CoV-2 variants. Documented treatment: some 20 received Ad26.COV2.S at low or high dose, single or two shots; about 5 received placebo; per-sample allocation not given. Sampling happened 63 days after the first vaccine or placebo injection. The repertoire was sequenced with immunoSEQ multiplex PCR; TCRdb's copy has only in-frame clones and lacks some. The sample holds about 430,000 clones; around 90% are singletons and the top ten take 9% to 15%. The sequenced sample was peripheral blood, obtained in a trial of Ad26.COV2.S vaccine versus placebo. These receptors all stem from a person between 18 and 65 years old who received the Ad26.COV2.S COVID-19 vaccine or a placebo.

This clone was counted a single time. The rearrangement links TRBV5-5 to TRBJ2-3; D is unclear. V lost 4 bases and J lost 2, with 5 bases in between. Per germline, CDR1 SGHKS and CDR2 YYEKEE (reference sequence). The CDR3 runs to 12 residues. CDR3 nucleotide sequence: TGTGCCAGCAGCCAAACCACAGATACGCAGTATTTT. Translation: CASSQTTDTQYF.

For the CDR3, the DNA is TGTGCCATCTTACTAGCGGGAGGCCTTCCGTTCTTC. Translation: CAILLAGGLPFF. The chain combines TRBV28 with TRBJ2-1; 12 bases align to TRBD2. The junction had 10 bases not matched to a gene; V was cut back by 10 bases and J by 15 bases. Germline V CDR1 and CDR2: MDHEN, SYDVKM. The CDR3 sequence is 12 residues long.

This chain links TRBV5-5 with TRBJ2-7; TRBD1 might be the D (6 bases). This CDR3 contains 18 residues. Germline loops: CDR1 SGHKS, CDR2 YYEKEE (reference sequence). V was shortened by 3 bases and J by 0 bases, with 22 bases between the two germline ends. The CDR3 DNA follows: TGTGCCAGCAGCTCCTCTGGCTCTGGGGGCTCCCCCTCCTACGAGCAGTACTTC. Amino acids: CASSSSGSGGSPSYEQYF.

The chain carries TRBV9 and TRBJ2-1, with 7 bases fitting TRBD2. The CDR3 length is 13 residues. V trimming: 3 bases; J trimming: 9 bases; junction bases outside the gene matches: 6. The germline gives CDR1 SGDLS, CDR2 YYNGEE. CDR3 sequence: CASSATSVGEQFF. CDR3 bases: TGTGCCAGCAGCGCCACTAGCGTCGGTGAGCAGTTCTTC. The entire variable domain, with the rest obtained from reference TRBV9 and TRBJ2-1, is as follows: DSGVTQTPKHLITATGQRVTLRCSPRSGDLSVYWYQQSLDQGLQFLIQYYNGEERAKGNILERFSAQQFPDLHSELNLSSLELGDSALYFCASSATSVGEQFFGPGTRLTVL.

V usage is TRBV6-5 and J usage is TRBJ1-2, with D possibly TRBD1 on 5 matching bases. Germline loops: CDR1 MNHEY, CDR2 SVGAGI. Trimming cost V 6 bases and J 5 bases, with 19 bases left between them. The CDR3 totals 15 residues. CDR3: CASRASLGTFYGYTF. Written as DNA, the CDR3 is TGTGCCAGCAGAGCGAGCCTCGGGACCTTTTATGGCTACACCTTC.

V usage is TRBV5-1 and J usage is TRBJ1-6; maybe TRBD1 (5 bases). Trimming removed 0 bases from V and 5 bases from J, with 9 bases in between. The CDR3 has 15 amino acids. CDR1 and CDR2 from the germline V gene are SGHRS and YFSETQ. The CDR3 nucleotides read TGCGCCAGCAGCTTGGCTCAGGGAAATAATTCACCCCTCCACTTT. Translation gives CASSLAQGNNSPLHF. The variable domain in full, with the rest retrieved from reference TRBV5-1 and TRBJ1-6, is KAGVTQTPRYLIKTRGQQVTLSCSPISGHRSVSWYQQTPGQGLQFLFEYFSETQRNKGNFPGRFSGRQFSNSRSEMNVSTLELGDSALYLCASSLAQGNNSPLHFGNGTRLTVT.

V gene TRBV5-1 combines with J gene TRBJ2-5; the D is unclear. The V end lost 0 bases, the J end lost 1 base, and 10 bases lay between the germline ends. The length of the CDR3 is 15 residues. Germline CDR1 and CDR2: SGHRS and YFSETQ. CDR3 region: CASSLGLLAQETQYF. CDR3 bases: TGCGCCAGCAGCTTGGGGCTATTGGCCCAAGAGACCCAGTACTTC.

V is TRBV7-6 and J is TRBJ2-5; TRBD1 matches 10 bases. The CDR3 length is 16 residues. The germline gives CDR1 SGHVS, CDR2 FNYEAQ. V shed 7 bases and J 5 bases; nucleotides not matched to a gene: 13. CDR3 region: CASTQWGTGAGETQYF. The CDR3 nucleotides are TGTGCCAGCACCCAATGGGGGACAGGGGCTGGGGAGACCCAGTACTTC.

The J gene is TRBJ2-1, the V gene TRBV25-1; D ambiguous. The germline CDR1 and CDR2 sequences are MGHDK and SYGVNS. This CDR3 spans 16 amino acids. Trimming pared 6 bases from V and 5 bases from J, leaving 20 bases between. This CDR3 is CASSATWAGNHNEQFF. The CDR3 DNA reads as TGTGCCAGCAGCGCTACCTGGGCAGGAAACCACAATGAGCAGTTCTTC.